This is a list of T cell receptor beta chains from one sample in a study of blood T cell repertoires in COVID-19. Produced via immunoSEQ multiplex PCR; TCRdb's table is partial and in-frame only. The sample holds about 180,000 clones, approximately 90% seen once. Sequencing was carried out using peripheral blood. These TCRs come from a woman younger than 45 with active or convalescent COVID-19. The CDR3 runs from the conserved cysteine through the conserved F or W. D genes are given only for firm matches. Where a row states a size, it is once, few, many or the class of an expanded clone; other rows omit it.

clone_size,j_call,v_call,d_call,cdr3_aa,cdr3_nt
-,TRBJ1-2,TRBV20-1,-,CSASPAGQTYGYTF,TGCAGTGCTAGTCCGGCAGGGCAAACCTATGGCTACACCTTC
-,TRBJ2-1,TRBV19,TRBD2,CASSTPETSGSNEQFF,TGTGCCAGTAGTACTCCCGAGACTAGCGGGTCCAATGAGCAGTTCTTC
-,TRBJ2-7,TRBV3-1/TRBV3-2,TRBD2,CASSQGLAGLNEQYF,TGTGCCAGCAGCCAAGGGTTAGCGGGTCTCAACGAGCAGTACTTC
-,TRBJ1-1,TRBV5-4,-,CASSLERVNTEAFF,TGTGCCAGCAGCTTGGAACGGGTGAACACTGAAGCTTTCTTT
-,TRBJ2-7,TRBV14,-,CASSHGASRQFYEQYF,TGTGCCAGCAGCCATGGGGCCTCCCGGCAATTCTACGAGCAGTACTTC
-,TRBJ2-7,TRBV6-5,TRBD1,CASRTDRGKKHEQYF,TGTGCCAGTAGGACAGACAGGGGGAAAAAGCACGAGCAGTACTTC
-,TRBJ1-1,TRBV4-1,-,CASSQDLANTEAFF,TGCGCCAGCAGCCAAGATTTGGCGAACACTGAAGCTTTCTTT
-,TRBJ2-5,TRBV20-1,-,CSAESQETQYF,TGCAGTGCTGAGTCACAAGAGACCCAGTACTTC
-,TRBJ1-2,TRBV12-3/TRBV12-4,-,CASTLVTDGYTF,TGTGCCAGCACCCTCGTTACGGATGGCTACACCTTC
few,TRBJ1-2,TRBV20-1,-,CSASLQFPVYGYTF,TGCAGTGCTAGTTTACAGTTTCCCGTCTATGGCTACACCTTC
-,TRBJ1-3,TRBV3-1/TRBV3-2,-,CASSPPGARGNTIYF,TGTGCCAGCAGCCCCCCAGGGGCGAGGGGAAACACCATATATTTT
few,TRBJ1-5,TRBV11-2,-,CASSLAGYNQPQHF,TGTGCCAGCAGCTTAGCAGGGTACAATCAGCCCCAGCATTTT
-,TRBJ1-1,TRBV14,-,CASSRNIRTEAFF,TGTGCCAGCAGCCGAAACATCAGGACTGAAGCTTTCTTT
-,TRBJ2-1,TRBV28,TRBD2,CASVAWGLAGSYNEQFF,TGTGCCAGCGTAGCTTGGGGACTAGCGGGATCATACAATGAGCAGTTCTTC
-,TRBJ1-1,TRBV29-1,TRBD1,CSVESYRGQTEAFF,TGCAGCGTTGAGTCCTACAGGGGGCAGACTGAAGCTTTCTTT
-,TRBJ2-7,TRBV28,-,CASSSVHVGYEQYF,TGTGCCAGCAGTTCCGTCCACGTCGGTTACGAGCAGTACTTC
-,TRBJ2-4,TRBV5-5,TRBD1,CASSVTGARAKNIQYF,TGTGCCAGCAGTGTCACAGGGGCGAGGGCCAAAAACATTCAGTACTTC
-,TRBJ2-6,TRBV6-7,TRBD1,CASSYLRGQGAGANVLTF,TGTGCCAGCAGTTACCTCCGTGGGCAGGGGGCTGGGGCCAACGTCCTGACTTTC
-,TRBJ1-3,TRBV11-2,TRBD1,CASSLKAGGDYSGNTIYF,TGTGCCAGCAGCTTAAAGGCAGGGGGAGATTACTCTGGAAACACCATATATTTT
once,TRBJ2-3,TRBV7-2,-,CASSLGGRASTDTQYF,TGTGCCAGCAGCTTAGGGGGCAGGGCAAGCACAGATACGCAGTATTTT
-,TRBJ1-2,TRBV2,-,CASTPEAADGYTF,TGTGCCAGCACCCCGGAGGCAGCGGATGGCTACACCTTC
-,TRBJ1-2,TRBV7-2,-,CASSPRDRPLYGYTF,TGTGCCAGCAGCCCGCGGGACCGCCCCCTCTATGGCTACACCTTC
-,TRBJ2-3,TRBV5-8,-,CASSPYRRTDTQYF,TGTGCCAGCAGCCCTTACAGACGAACAGATACGCAGTATTTT
-,TRBJ2-5,TRBV6-2/TRBV6-3,-,CASSLRGPQETQYF,TGTGCCAGCAGCCTCAGGGGACCCCAAGAGACCCAGTACTTC